The source of this T cell receptor (beta chain) is a study of T cell changes during pregnancy in multiple sclerosis. TCRdb's copy holds only in-frame clones and misses some; the assay was immunoSEQ multiplex PCR. The repertoire holds about 120,000 clones, 85% to 95% seen once, with approximately 6.3% in the top ten. The ends lost 7 bases at V and 4 bases at J; junction bases unmatched: 15. The CDR3 has 16 amino acids. Germline V gene sequence: CDR1 SGHTA, CDR2 FQGNSA. This clonotype originated in a female donor with multiple sclerosis, enrolled in a pregnancy study. This specimen consisted of peripheral blood, obtained before pregnancy. The genes are TRBV7-2 and TRBJ1-2; 7 bases map to TRBD1. DNA for the CDR3: TGTGCCAGCATCCCGGAGACAGGGACTCTTGGCTATGGCTACACCTTC. This gives the protein CASIPETGTLGYGYTF. The entire variable domain, with the rest obtained from reference TRBV7-2 and TRBJ1-2, is as follows: GAGVSQSPSNKVTEKGKDVELRCDPISGHTALYWYRQSLGQGLEFLIYFQGNSAPDKSGLPSDRFSAERTGGSVSTLTIQRTQQEDSAVYLCASIPETGTLGYGYTFGSGTRLTVV.